This TCR beta chain was captured in a study of T-cell memory formation after mild COVID-19. Each CDR3 protein gets one entry after TCRdb re-called the 5' RACE reads with MiXCR. Of some 120,000 distinct CDR3 sequences in the sample, less than 6.5% were seen once. This clonotype was seen a handful of times. The V gene lost 4 bases and the J gene lost 5 bases, with 20 bases spanning the gap. There are 15 residues in the CDR3. Germline V gene sequence: CDR1 GTSNPN, CDR2 SVGIG (reference sequence). The source material was PBMCs or a T cell subset sorted from them (not recorded which). This sequence originates from an adult woman who had mild COVID-19 (a few samples of this study predate the infection). Cell type and time point are not known. The rearrangement uses TRBV30 and TRBJ1-2; D perhaps matches TRBD1 (6 bases). DNA of the CDR3: TGTGCCTGGACTGGACAGACCTCCAGGTTTTATGGCTACACCTTC. Encoded protein: CAWTGQTSRFYGYTF.